The TCR beta chain under discussion was sequenced for a study of blood T cell repertoires in COVID-19. V lost 5 bases and J lost 4, with 14 bases in between. The CDR3 consists of 14 residues. Germline assignment: CDR1 LGHNA and CDR2 YSLEER. Assay: immunoSEQ multiplex PCR; the TCRdb copy retains only in-frame clones and omits some. This table holds a few hundred thousand clones, approximately 90% found once. The sample comprised peripheral blood. This receptor was taken from a man aged 25-45 years who had recovered from COVID-19. The V call is TRBV4-3, the J call TRBJ2-5, with D maybe TRBD2 (5 bases). The CDR3 reads CASSAQTSGETQYF. The CDR3 bases are TGCGCCAGCAGCGCCCAAACTAGTGGAGAGACCCAGTACTTC.